Following are 9 T cell receptor beta chains from one sample sequenced in a study of CD8+ T cells in alopecia areata. RNA extraction was followed by reverse transcription into cDNA, which acted as the sequencing template. Assay used: immunoSEQ multiplex PCR; TCRdb lists only in-frame clones, some missing. The sample shows some 180,000 clones, 51% of them seen only once. This sample's treatment: oral pan-JAK inhibitor, 5-10 mg twice daily. This specimen was CD8+ T cells sorted from blood, taken at approximately week 51, from a patient treated with tofacitinib. These receptors originate from a human donor with alopecia areata.

The V call is TRBV4-1, the J call TRBJ1-1, with D possibly TRBD1 on 5 matching bases. V lost 4 bases and J 6 bases, leaving 9 bases between the germline ends. Germline assignment: CDR1 MGHRA and CDR2 YSYEKL. The CDR3 covers 12 residues. The DNA of the CDR3 is TGCGCCAGCAGCCCGGGGGTTTCTGAAGCTTTCTTT. Its protein is CASSPGVSEAFF.

The V call is TRBV7-6, the J call TRBJ2-2; D uncertain. Per the germline V gene, CDR1 is SGHVS and CDR2 is FNYEAQ. Trimming stripped 7 bases from V and 3 bases from J, with 15 bases between. CDR3 size: 15 residues. The CDR3: CASMQTSGHTGELFF. Here the CDR3 DNA reads TGTGCCAGCATGCAGACTTCTGGGCACACCGGGGAGCTGTTTTTT.

This rearrangement joins TRBV5-1 to TRBJ2-2; maybe TRBD1 (6 bases). V lost 3 bases and J lost 2, with 14 bases in between. Looked up from germline, CDR1 is SGHRS and CDR2 is YFSETQ. The CDR3 has 16 residues. The DNA for the CDR3 is TGCGCCAGCAGCTCACCCCCGGGACATAACACCGGGGAGCTGTTTTTT. Protein: CASSSPPGHNTGELFF.

This chain joins TRBV4-1 and TRBJ2-7; 7 bases agree with TRBD1. CDR1 and CDR2 from the germline V gene are MGHRA and YSYEKL. The V gene end was trimmed by 4 bases and the J gene end by 2 bases; junction bases not matched to a gene: 8. The CDR3 totals 15 residues. CDR3 sequence reads: CASSLGTAITYEQYF. The CDR3 DNA follows: TGCGCCAGCAGCCTCGGGACAGCCATCACCTACGAGCAGTACTTC.

The V and J genes are TRBV27 and TRBJ2-7; a weak D match, TRBD1 (6 bases). Germline V gene sequence: CDR1 MNHEY, CDR2 SMNVEV (reference sequence). Trimming cost V 4 bases and J 0 bases, with 13 bases left between them. The CDR3 is 15 amino acids. CDR3 nucleotide sequence: TGTGCCAGCAGTTCGGACAGCAGTGGCTCCTACGAGCAGTACTTC. It encodes CASSSDSSGSYEQYF.

This clone has only a few counts. The chain carries TRBV7-9 and TRBJ1-1, with D hard to call. The germline V gene has CDR1 SEHNR and CDR2 FQNEAQ (reference sequence). The CDR3 is made up of 14 amino acids. V lost 5 bases and J 6 bases, leaving 16 bases between the germline ends. Here the CDR3 reads CASSPPEDFAEAFF. In nucleotides, the CDR3 is TGTGCCAGCAGCCCGCCAGAGGATTTTGCTGAAGCTTTCTTT.

CDR3 amino acids: CASSLGTGTGGRQPQHF. CDR3 DNA: TGTGCCAGCAGCTTAGGAACCGGGACAGGGGGCCGCCAGCCCCAGCATTTT. The chain uses TRBV7-9 and TRBJ1-5; the match to TRBD1 covers 12 bases. This CDR3 has 17 residues. V lost 1 base to trimming and J lost 7 bases; unmatched junction nucleotides: 8. Per germline, CDR1 SEHNR and CDR2 FQNEAQ (reference sequence).

The chain has TRBV29-1 and TRBJ2-3; a weak D match, TRBD1 (6 bases). CDR1 and CDR2 (germline): SQVTM, ANQGSEA. The CDR3 totals 15 residues. V was cut by 3 bases and J by 3 bases, with 16 bases left in between. The CDR3 loop is CSVESTGWRTDTQYF. The CDR3 DNA sequence: TGCAGCGTTGAGTCTACAGGGTGGCGAACAGATACGCAGTATTTT.

In its sample, this clone was seen a few times. V and J are TRBV19 and TRBJ1-1, with D possibly TRBD1 on 5 matching bases. The ends were cut back, 2 bases at V and 4 bases at J, with 11 bases in the middle. Germline V lookup: CDR1 LNHDA, CDR2 SQIVND (reference sequence). The CDR3 is made up of 14 amino acids. CDR3 bases: TGTGCCAGTAGTATATGGGGCGAGGGCACTGAAGCTTTCTTT. The encoded protein is CASSIWGEGTEAFF.